This TCR beta chain is drawn from a study of OX40 agonist ivuxolimab in advanced cancers. At the level of the whole study: Ivuxolimab was a fully human IgG2 agonistic monoclonal antibody targeting the costimulatory receptor OX40 (CD134). Intravenous ivuxolimab was administered to patients every 2 weeks at six dose levels: 0.01, 0.1, 0.3, 1.5, 3 and 10 mg/kg. Of the approximately 53 patients in dose escalation, about 19 had hepatocellular carcinoma, about 15 had melanoma, 9 had renal cell carcinoma and 9 had head and neck cancer. The dose-escalation cohort was roughly 87% male with a mean age of roughly 62 years, ranging from roughly 23 to 79. Prior anti-PD-1, anti-PD-L1 or anti-CTLA-4 therapy was permitted, and 40% of dose-escalation patients had received checkpoint inhibitors. Three dose-escalation patients achieved partial responses, one with hepatocellular carcinoma and two with cutaneous melanoma. Peripheral TCRbeta sequencing was intended to test whether TCR sequence diversity was altered and clonal T-cell expansion was caused by ivuxolimab. The paper covers the monotherapy dose-escalation part of the phase I ivuxolimab trial, which included N of about 50 patients.

Broader findings and caveats from the paper: In the 0.1-3.0 mg/kg groups, partial responders had among the lowest normalized peripheral clonal expansion, particularly in CD8+ T cells. Low levels of normalized T-cell clonal expansion were also shown by some nonresponding patients. The antigen specificity of the clonally expanded peripheral T cells was not determined. Clonal expansion of both CD4+ and CD8+ blood T cells was observed from baseline to week 6 at doses 0.1 to 3.0 mg/kg. After ivuxolimab, expanded clones were on average more numerous among CD8+ T cells than among CD4+ T cells.

The trial excluded patients who had a history of autoimmune disease or who were on systemic immunosuppression. Peripheral blood for TCR sequencing was drawn from every dose cohort at baseline, at cycle 4 day 1 and at cycle 7 day 1. The samples were drawn from a first-in-human, open-label, multicenter phase I dose-escalation trial of ivuxolimab. Adults with locally advanced or metastatic head and neck squamous cell, hepatocellular, melanoma or renal cell carcinoma were enrolled in the trial. Before TCR sequencing, CD4+ and CD8+ T cells were separately sorted from peripheral blood. Genomic DNA was isolated from the sorted cells so that the TCRbeta CDR3 region could be sequenced. The immunoSEQ Assay was used for sequencing of TCRbeta CDR3 regions. This is the immuneACCESS table as TCRdb keeps it, with only in-frame sequences that have V and J called. A part of the clones is gone; compared with another copy, unresolved V genes explain less than half, and the rest is unexplained. The sample records 69,000 or so clones, about 91% of which are singletons. The leading ten clones occupy about 0.6% of the sample.

As regards this clone: Its antigen specificity is not known. Per-base qualities were not stored, and no clone one base away is much larger.

The TCR was taken from an adult with an advanced solid tumor such as melanoma, head and neck, liver or kidney cancer. Sequencing used CD4+ or CD8+ T cells sorted from blood, obtained in a trial of the OX40 agonist ivuxolimab.

The DNA sequence is TGTGCCAGTAGTATAGGCCACGGGTCGTTGAACACTGAAGCTTTCTTT. Protein translation: CASSIGHGSLNTEAFF. The rearrangement joined TRBV19 to TRBJ1-1, with the D gene not confidently named. From a lookup of the germline V gene (reference sequence), CDR1 and CDR2 are LNHDA and SQIVND. The CDR3 sequence holds 16 residues, the cysteine and phenylalanine included. The sequence is cut down to CDR3 DNA, 48 bases in frame from base 1. Cut back by 1 base and 0 bases, the V and J ends lie 12 bases apart.